This T cell receptor beta chain was recovered during a study of human T cells and chemical hapten exposure. Time point denoted: patch test 2, 6 weeks after DPC sensitization. The treatment is: therapeutic diphenylcyclopropenone sensitization with weekly scalp DPC. TCRdb reprocessed the RACE reads with MiXCR, giving one entry per CDR3 protein. The sample yields some 100,000 distinct CDR3 sequences, about a tenth seen once. V shed 6 bases and J shed 5 bases, with 21 bases lying between them. Germline CDR1 reads MNHEY; CDR2 reads SVGEGT. This CDR3 region has 16 residues. There are many counts of this clonotype.

The input for sequencing was whole blood, taken in connection with sensitization to the hapten diphenylcyclopropenone (DPC). This receptor was identified in a woman in her forties with alopecia areata. Some clones in this sample may be carry-over from other donors' samples. The genes are TRBV6-2 or TRBV6-3 and TRBJ2-3; tentative D call: TRBD2 (7 bases). The DNA of the CDR3 is TGTGCCAGCAGCCCCCGTGGGGGGGCTGGGGAAGATACGCAGTATTTT. Its protein product is CASSPRGGAGEDTQYF.